These 25 T cell receptor beta chains originate from one sample sequenced in a study of sequential checkpoint blockade in melanoma. Sequenced by immunoSEQ multiplex PCR; TCRdb stores in-frame clones only, minus some. The sample has under 45,000 clones; approximately 84% are singletons. Described treatment: randomized to nivolumab then ipilimumab (arm A) or the reverse (arm B). The sample in question was CD8+ T cells sorted from blood (inferred from file names), obtained from a patient given nivolumab and ipilimumab in sequence. The receptors here all came from a human donor with melanoma.

Written as DNA, the CDR3 is TGTGCCAGCAGCCAAAACCCGGACACTGAAGCTTTCTTT. It codes for CASSQNPDTEAFF. The V gene is TRBV5-6, the J gene TRBJ1-1; D gene unclear. Germline loops: CDR1 SGHDT, CDR2 YYEEEE. V shed 4 bases and J shed 3 bases, with 10 bases lying between them. This CDR3 spans 13 amino acids.

The genes are TRBV4-2 and TRBJ2-7, with 7 positions matching TRBD1. The germline CDR1 and CDR2 sequences are LGHNA and YNFKEQ. The ends lost 3 bases at V and 6 bases at J; junction bases unmatched: 8. CDR3 length equals 14 residues. The CDR3 coding sequence is TGTGCCAGCAGCCATGCGACAGGGCGGTGCGAGCAGTACTTC. The encoded protein is CASSHATGRCEQYF.

This sequence joins TRBV6-5 and TRBJ1-2; D gene unclear. The CDR3 totals 14 residues. Germline lookup yields CDR1 MNHEY and CDR2 SVGAGI. The V and J ends lost 2 bases and 7 bases respectively, with 14 bases between them. The CDR3 loop is CASSYEGQIGGYTF. CDR3 in DNA: TGTGCCAGCAGTTACGAGGGCCAGATTGGTGGCTACACCTTC.

This CDR3 is CASSLKRGGNQPQHF. The CDR3 DNA is TGTGCCAGCAGCTTAAAGCGGGGAGGCAATCAGCCCCAGCATTTT. This chain links TRBV7-4 with TRBJ1-5; unclear D gene. Trimming shortened V by 2 bases and J by 2 bases, and 10 bases separated the two germline ends. This CDR3 has 15 residues. CDR1 SGHVT and CDR2 SQSDAQ come from the germline V gene. Variable domain in full (rest from reference TRBV7-4 and TRBJ1-5): GAGVSQSPRYKVAKRGRDVALRCDSISGHVTLYWYRQTLGQGSEVLTYSQSDAQRDKSGRPSGRFSAERPERSVSTLKIQRTEQGDSAVYLCASSLKRGGNQPQHFGDGTRLSIL.

This rearrangement joins TRBV5-1 to TRBJ1-1; D not resolved. The CDR3 runs 14 residues. Trimming stripped 4 bases from V and 3 bases from J, with 13 bases between. CDR1 SGHRS and CDR2 YFSETQ come from the germline V gene. The CDR3 coding sequence is TGCGCCAGCAGCCCGGGTTGGTGGGACACTGAAGCTTTCTTT. This sequence encodes CASSPGWWDTEAFF.

CDR3 residues: CASSEPNPGDRGYWVNTEAFF. In DNA, the CDR3 is TGTGCCAGCAGTGAACCCAATCCCGGAGACAGGGGGTATTGGGTGAACACTGAAGCTTTCTTT. The chain recombines TRBV2 with TRBJ1-1, with 9 bases identical to TRBD1. The length of the CDR3 is 21 residues. Unmatched junction bases numbered 19, after V lost 2 bases and J lost 0 bases. The V gene's germline CDR1 is SNHLY and CDR2 FYNNEI.

The chain uses TRBV7-2 and TRBJ2-1, with D possibly being TRBD1 (5 bases). CDR1 and CDR2 (germline): SGHTA, FQGNSA. The CDR3 consists of 13 residues. Trimming stripped 5 bases from V and 4 bases from J, with 9 bases between. CDR3 in amino acids: CASSPQGYNEQFF. For the CDR3, the DNA is TGTGCCAGCAGCCCTCAGGGTTACAATGAGCAGTTCTTC.

The V call is TRBV15, the J call TRBJ1-1, with D perhaps TRBD1 (6 bases). The CDR3 sequence is 15 residues long. Trimming cost V 0 bases and J 3 bases, with 11 bases left between them. Per the germline V gene, CDR1 is LNHNV and CDR2 is YYDKDF (reference sequence). The CDR3 spells CATSRDSGADTEAFF. The CDR3 DNA sequence: TGTGCCACCAGCAGAGATTCAGGGGCGGACACTGAAGCTTTCTTT.

The J gene is TRBJ2-3, the V gene TRBV27, with TRBD2 as a possible D gene (5 bases). V lost 7 bases to trimming and J lost 2 bases, with 7 bases between them. The length of the CDR3 is 12 residues. Per germline, CDR1 MNHEY and CDR2 SMNVEV (reference sequence). CDR3 DNA sequence: TGTGCCAGCACGGACTTCACAGATACGCAGTATTTT. It yields the protein CASTDFTDTQYF.

V is TRBV29-1 and J is TRBJ1-5, with D unclear. V gave up 6 bases and J gave up 0 bases, with 15 bases separating them. The CDR3 consists of 15 residues. In germline, CDR1 is SQVTM, CDR2 ANQGSEA. Written as DNA, the CDR3 is TGCAGCGTCCGAGAGGGTGTGTATAGCAATCAGCCCCAGCATTTT. Its protein is CSVREGVYSNQPQHF.

The rearrangement links TRBV7-9 to TRBJ2-7; 9 bases align to TRBD1. The V gene end was trimmed by 4 bases and the J gene end by 4 bases; junction bases not matched to a gene: 8. Looked up from germline, CDR1 is SEHNR and CDR2 is FQNEAQ (reference sequence). CDR3 size: 15 residues. The CDR3 DNA reads as TGTGCCAGCAGCTCTCGGGACAGGGCCTTATACGAGCAGTACTTC. As protein: CASSSRDRALYEQYF.

V usage is TRBV4-1 and J usage is TRBJ2-7, with D possibly TRBD2 on 6 matching bases. Between the trimmed V and J ends, which lost 5 bases and 3 bases, there was a span of 11 bases. From germline, CDR1 is MGHRA and CDR2 YSYEKL. The CDR3 has 13 residues. CDR3 nucleotide sequence: TGCGCCAGCAGCGATCGGGACTTCTACGAGCAGTACTTC. It translates to CASSDRDFYEQYF.

On this clone: A read error is possible here, since a much larger clone lies one base away. The chain uses TRBV6-1 and TRBJ2-7; 10 bases line up with TRBD1. The CDR3 is 14 residues long. CDR1 is MNHNS and CDR2 is SASEGT in the germline V gene. The CDR3 reads CTSSETGGEYEQYF. In DNA, the CDR3 is TGTACCAGCAGTGAGACAGGGGGCGAGTACGAGCAGTACTTC.

The gene calls are TRBV18 and TRBJ2-7; 7 bases line up with TRBD1. The V gene's germline CDR1 is KGHSH and CDR2 LQKENI. The trim removed 6 bases at V and 5 bases at J, leaving 13 bases unmatched. The CDR3 consists of 15 residues. CDR3 nucleotide sequence: TGTGCCAGCTCGATCCATGACAGGGTGAGCGACGAGCAGTACTTC. Translating it yields CASSIHDRVSDEQYF.

The chain has TRBV4-1 and TRBJ2-3; 8 bases agree with TRBD2. The CDR3 loop spans 17 amino acids. The J segment lost 0 bases and the V segment lost 3 bases, leaving 8 bases of the junction unmatched. Per germline, CDR1 MGHRA and CDR2 YSYEKL. CDR3 sequence (DNA): TGCGCCAGCAGCCACCAATTAGCGGGAACTAGCACAGATACGCAGTATTTT. Amino acid sequence: CASSHQLAGTSTDTQYF.

V usage is TRBV5-1 and J usage is TRBJ2-7; tentative D call: TRBD1 (5 bases). Looked up from germline, CDR1 is SGHRS and CDR2 is YFSETQ. V was cut by 2 bases and J by 3 bases, with 18 bases left in between. The CDR3 runs 16 residues. Written as DNA, the CDR3 is TGCGCCAGCAGCTTTTCCCAGTCAGGGATCGGCTACGAGCAGTACTTC. As protein: CASSFSQSGIGYEQYF.

V is TRBV7-6 and J is TRBJ1-2, with D perhaps matching TRBD1 (5 bases). Germline V gene sequence: CDR1 SGHVS, CDR2 FNYEAQ. The CDR3 spans 14 residues. V lost 3 bases, J lost 3 bases, and 11 bases lay in between. In nucleotides, the CDR3 is TGTGCCAGCAGCTTGTACGAACAGGACTATGGCTACACCTTC. It translates to CASSLYEQDYGYTF.

A single count supports this clone. The chain combines TRBV6-4 with TRBJ1-5, with D unresolved. This CDR3 has 15 amino acids. Germline V gene lookup returns CDR1 MRHNA and CDR2 SNTAGT. Between the trimmed V and J ends, which lost 3 bases and 0 bases, there was a span of 9 bases. CDR3 sequence reads: CASSDRLYSNQPQHF. The CDR3 bases are TGTGCCAGCAGTGATAGACTCTATAGCAATCAGCCCCAGCATTTT.

This clone has only one observation. The genes are TRBV7-6 and TRBJ2-7; D remains ambiguous. Trimming left V 0 bases short and J 6 bases short, with 12 bases between. The CDR3 is made up of 14 amino acids. Germline loops: CDR1 SGHVS, CDR2 FNYEAQ. CDR3 nucleotides: TGTGCCAGCAGCTTAGCGCCAGCGACCGCCGAGCAGTACTTC. It encodes CASSLAPATAEQYF.

In this sample, this clone turned up a few times. J is TRBJ1-5 and V is TRBV19; D is uncertain. V was pared by 4 bases and J by 7 bases, with 8 bases between. The CDR3 extends over 12 amino acids. Per germline, CDR1 LNHDA and CDR2 SQIVND (reference sequence). CDR3 protein: CASSNPRQPQHF. CDR3 nucleotide sequence: TGTGCCAGTAGTAACCCCAGACAGCCCCAGCATTTT.

The rearrangement uses TRBV29-1 and TRBJ2-3; TRBD2 agrees at 8 bases. This CDR3 is built from 14 residues. Per germline, CDR1 SQVTM and CDR2 ANQGSEA. The V and J ends lost 6 bases and 3 bases, in that order; junction bases with no gene match: 8. CDR3 amino acids: CSVETGLVTDTQYF. The CDR3 DNA sequence: TGCAGCGTGGAGACGGGACTAGTAACAGATACGCAGTATTTT.

The CDR3 here is CASSIAGGGETQYF. CDR3 DNA sequence: TGTGCCAGCAGTATAGCGGGAGGAGGAGAGACCCAGTACTTC. The chain has TRBV25-1 and TRBJ2-5; TRBD2 aligns across 10 bases. The V and J ends lost 5 bases and 4 bases, in that order; junction bases with no gene match: 4. From germline, CDR1 is MGHDK and CDR2 SYGVNS. CDR3 size: 14 residues.

This clone was counted only a few times. Compared with germline, one end of the junction differs, possibly owing to a read error. J is TRBJ2-7 and V is TRBV6-4; D perhaps matches TRBD2 (6 bases). CDR1 is MRHNA, CDR2 SNTAGT, per germline. This CDR3 region has 15 residues. CDR3 residues: CASSYSILASDHPYF. The CDR3 bases are TGTGCCAGCAGTTACTCGATCTTGGCTAGCGATCACCCGTACTTC.

The chain combines TRBV5-1 with TRBJ2-3; possible D gene TRBD2, 6 bases. The CDR3 extends over 15 amino acids. Germline V gives CDR1 SGHRS, CDR2 YFSETQ. V dropped 3 bases and J dropped 5 bases, with 16 bases sitting between them. The CDR3 coding sequence is TGCGCCAGCAGCTCGGGGGACTTCCTTGGAGATACGCAGTATTTT. Translating it yields CASSSGDFLGDTQYF.

J is TRBJ2-3 and V is TRBV27; D remains unclear. The CDR3 covers 13 residues. The V and J ends lost 5 bases and 5 bases respectively, with 11 bases between them. Per the germline V gene, CDR1 is MNHEY and CDR2 is SMNVEV (reference sequence). DNA for the CDR3: TGTGCCAGCAGTCCCCTCAGAGGAGATACGCAGTATTTT. This translates into CASSPLRGDTQYF.